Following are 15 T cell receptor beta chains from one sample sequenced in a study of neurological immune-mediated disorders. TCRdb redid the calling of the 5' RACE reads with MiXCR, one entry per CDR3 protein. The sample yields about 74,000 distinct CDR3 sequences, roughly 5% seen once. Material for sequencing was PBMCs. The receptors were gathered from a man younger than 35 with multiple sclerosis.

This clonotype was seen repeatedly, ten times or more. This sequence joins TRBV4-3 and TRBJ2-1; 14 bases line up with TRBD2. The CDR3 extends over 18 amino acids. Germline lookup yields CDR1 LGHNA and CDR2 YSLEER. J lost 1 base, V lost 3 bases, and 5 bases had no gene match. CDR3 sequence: CASSQGTSGSLSYNEQFF. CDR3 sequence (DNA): TGCGCCAGCAGCCAGGGGACTAGCGGGAGTTTGTCCTACAATGAGCAGTTCTTC.

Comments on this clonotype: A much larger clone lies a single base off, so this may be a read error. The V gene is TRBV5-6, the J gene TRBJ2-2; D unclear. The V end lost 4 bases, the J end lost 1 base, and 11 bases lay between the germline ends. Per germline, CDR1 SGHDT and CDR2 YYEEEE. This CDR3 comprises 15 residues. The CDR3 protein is CASSTSQKNTGELFF. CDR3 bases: TGTGCCAGCAGCACATCACAGAAGAACACCGGGGAGCTGTTTTTT.

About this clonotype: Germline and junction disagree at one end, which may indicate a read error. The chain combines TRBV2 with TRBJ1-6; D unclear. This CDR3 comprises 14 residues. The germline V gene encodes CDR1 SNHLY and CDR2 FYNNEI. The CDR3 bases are TGTGCCAGCAGTGGGACGCGTAATAATTCACCCCTCAACTTT. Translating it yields CASSGTRNNSPLNF.

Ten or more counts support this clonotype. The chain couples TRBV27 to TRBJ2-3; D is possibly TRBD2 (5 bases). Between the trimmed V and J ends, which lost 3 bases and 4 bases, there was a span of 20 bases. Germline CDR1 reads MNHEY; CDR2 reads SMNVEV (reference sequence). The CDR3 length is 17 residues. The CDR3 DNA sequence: TGTGCCAGCAGTTTGTCGTCGTCCTACCTGAGGGCAGATACGCAGTATTTT. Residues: CASSLSSSYLRADTQYF.

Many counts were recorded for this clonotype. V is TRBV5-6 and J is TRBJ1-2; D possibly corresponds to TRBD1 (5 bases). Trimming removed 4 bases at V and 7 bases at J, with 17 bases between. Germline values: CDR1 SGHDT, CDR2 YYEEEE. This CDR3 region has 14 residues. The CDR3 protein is CASSPGTFGSGYTF. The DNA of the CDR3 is TGTGCCAGCAGCCCAGGGACCTTCGGGAGTGGCTACACCTTC.

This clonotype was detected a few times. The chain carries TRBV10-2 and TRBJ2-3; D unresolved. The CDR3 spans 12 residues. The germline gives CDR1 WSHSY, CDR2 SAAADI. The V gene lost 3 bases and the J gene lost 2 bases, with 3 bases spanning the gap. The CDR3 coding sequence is TGCGCCAGCAGTGAATACACAGATACGCAGTATTTT. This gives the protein CASSEYTDTQYF.

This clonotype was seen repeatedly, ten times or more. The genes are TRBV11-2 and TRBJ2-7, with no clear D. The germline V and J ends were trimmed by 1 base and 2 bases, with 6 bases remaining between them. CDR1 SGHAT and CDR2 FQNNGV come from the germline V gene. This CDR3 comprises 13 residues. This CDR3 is CASSLVPAYEQYF. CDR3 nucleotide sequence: TGTGCCAGCAGCTTAGTCCCGGCCTACGAGCAGTACTTC. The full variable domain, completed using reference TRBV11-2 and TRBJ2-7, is EAGVAQSPRYKIIEKRQSVAFWCNPISGHATLYWYQQILGQGPKLLIQFQNNGVVDDSQLPKDRFSAERLKGVDSTLKIQPAKLEDSAVYLCASSLVPAYEQYFGPGTRLTVT.

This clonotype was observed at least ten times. CDR3 coding DNA: TGTGCCAGCTCACCAAAACCGGGACAGGGGGCCCAGCCCCAGCATTTT. It codes for CASSPKPGQGAQPQHF. J is TRBJ1-5 and V is TRBV18, with TRBD1 identical over 12 bases. This CDR3 has 16 amino acids. Germline V CDR1 and CDR2: KGHSH, LQKENI. V shed 2 bases, J shed 7 bases, and the junction held 6 bases outside the gene matches.

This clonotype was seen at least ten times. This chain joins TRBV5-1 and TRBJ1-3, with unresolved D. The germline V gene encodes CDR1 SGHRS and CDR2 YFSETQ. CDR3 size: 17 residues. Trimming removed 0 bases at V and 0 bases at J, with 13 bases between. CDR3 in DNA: TGCGCCAGCAGCTTGGCCCCCCGGCGGCTCTCTGGAAACACCATATATTTT. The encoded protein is CASSLAPRRLSGNTIYF.

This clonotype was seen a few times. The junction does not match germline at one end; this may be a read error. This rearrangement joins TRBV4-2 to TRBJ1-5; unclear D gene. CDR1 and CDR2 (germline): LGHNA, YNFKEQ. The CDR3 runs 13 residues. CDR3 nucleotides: TGTGCCAGCAGCCAAGATGCGGATCAGCCCCAGAATTTT. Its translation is CASSQDADQPQNF.

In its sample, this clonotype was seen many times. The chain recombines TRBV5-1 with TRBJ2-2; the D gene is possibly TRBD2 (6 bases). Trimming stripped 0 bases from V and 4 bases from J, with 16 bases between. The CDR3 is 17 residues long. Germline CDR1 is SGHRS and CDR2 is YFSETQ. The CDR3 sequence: CASSLAFGGGGTGELFF. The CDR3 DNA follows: TGCGCCAGCAGCTTGGCCTTCGGGGGAGGCGGCACCGGGGAGCTGTTTTTT.

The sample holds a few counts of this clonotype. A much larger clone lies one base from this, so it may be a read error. CDR3 DNA: TGTGCCAGCAGCCAGGAAGCCAAAACGGGGCGGACGCAGTATTTT. Protein product: CASSQEAKTGRTQYF. V is TRBV4-2 and J is TRBJ2-3; D assignment may be TRBD1 or TRBD2 (5 bases each). The CDR3 consists of 15 residues. The V gene's germline CDR1 is LGHNA and CDR2 YNFKEQ. Trimming cost V 3 bases and J 9 bases, with 19 bases left between them.

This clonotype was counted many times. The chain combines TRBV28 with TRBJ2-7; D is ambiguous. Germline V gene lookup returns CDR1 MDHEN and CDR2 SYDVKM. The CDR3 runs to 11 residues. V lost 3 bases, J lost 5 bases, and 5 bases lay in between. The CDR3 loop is CASSFFHEQYF. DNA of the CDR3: TGTGCCAGCAGTTTCTTCCACGAGCAGTACTTC.

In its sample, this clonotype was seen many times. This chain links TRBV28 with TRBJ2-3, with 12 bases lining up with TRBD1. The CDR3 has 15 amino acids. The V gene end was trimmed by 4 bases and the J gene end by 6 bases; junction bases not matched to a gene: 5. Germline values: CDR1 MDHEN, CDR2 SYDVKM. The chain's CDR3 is CASSSRDRGRDTQYF. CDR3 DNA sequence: TGTGCCAGCAGTTCCCGGGACAGGGGGCGGGATACGCAGTATTTT.

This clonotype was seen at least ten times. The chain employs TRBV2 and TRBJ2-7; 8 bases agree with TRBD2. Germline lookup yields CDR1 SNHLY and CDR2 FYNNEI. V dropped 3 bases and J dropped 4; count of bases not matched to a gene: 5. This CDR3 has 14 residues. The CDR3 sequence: CASSEVAGIYEQYF. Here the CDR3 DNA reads TGTGCCAGCAGTGAGGTAGCGGGGATATACGAGCAGTACTTC.